This entry is about one TCR beta chain. Its antigen is not identified. The record originates from a study of post-analysis software for immune sequencing data. Study summary: In terms of disease course, relapsing-remitting, secondary progressive and progressive-relapsing multiple sclerosis were included. Overall study findings and caveats: Four to six TRBV segments were significantly more frequent in patients than in controls. TRBV5-6, TRBV5-1 and TRBV20-1 were among these segments. Compared with controls, patients showed significantly lower normalized Chao1 diversity.

TCR beta cDNA libraries included unique molecular identifiers. There were 1 to 10 million T cells, and 480,000 or so cDNA molecules came from them. Each CDR3 protein is one row after TCRdb ran MiXCR on the PCR reads. The repertoire holds 150,000 to 200,000 distinct CDR3 sequences, with approximately 30% as singletons. This CDR3 contains 15 residues. V was clipped by 8 bases and J by 7 bases, with 21 bases between them. In germline, CDR1 is SGHTA, CDR2 FQGNSA. The rearrangement uses TRBV7-2 and TRBJ2-1; D call uncertain. Sequenced: blood. The TCR sequence derives from a girl between 5 and 17 years old with multiple sclerosis. Here the CDR3 DNA reads TGTGCCAGCGGCCAGACTTCCTTGGGCCGGAATGAGCAGTTCTTC. Encoded protein: CASGQTSLGRNEQFF. Full variable domain (remainder filled in from reference TRBV7-2 and TRBJ2-1): GAGVSQSPSNKVTEKGKDVELRCDPISGHTALYWYRQSLGQGLEFLIYFQGNSAPDKSGLPSDRFSAERTGGSVSTLTIQRTQQEDSAVYLCASGQTSLGRNEQFFGPGTRLTVL.